The 32 T cell receptor beta chains presented below share a single source sample, sequenced in a study of lymphopenia after photon versus proton radiotherapy. The table came from immunoSEQ multiplex PCR; TCRdb's copy has only in-frame clones and leaves some out. The sample holds under 75,000 clones, 85% to 95% seen once. Material: peripheral blood, obtained from a patient treated with photon-based radiotherapy. The receptors were gathered from a woman aged 40 to 50 with cholangiocarcinoma.

The V call is TRBV6-1, the J call TRBJ1-1; D gene ambiguous. The CDR3 is made up of 15 amino acids. Trimming took off 2 bases at V and 4 bases at J, with 14 bases between the two ends. CDR1 and CDR2 from the germline V gene are MNHNS and SASEGT. The CDR3 DNA reads as TGTGCCAGCAGTGAAAATGGAGCGCGTAGCACTGAAGCTTTCTTT. It codes for CASSENGARSTEAFF.

The CDR3, as DNA: TGTGCCAGTAGTATAGGGGGACTACCCCAAGAGACCCAGTACTTC. Translation: CASSIGGLPQETQYF. This chain joins TRBV19 and TRBJ2-5; 7 bases line up with TRBD2. The trim removed 1 base at V and 1 base at J, leaving 3 bases unmatched. CDR1 and CDR2 from the germline V gene are LNHDA and SQIVND (reference sequence). This CDR3 region has 15 residues.

V gene TRBV4-3 combines with J gene TRBJ2-3; D unclear. The V gene's germline CDR1 is LGHNA and CDR2 YSLEER. The CDR3 is made up of 17 amino acids. V was pared by 0 bases and J by 1 base, with 14 bases between. Written as DNA, the CDR3 is TGCGCCAGCAGCCAAGAATTGAGTAGGTCGGGCACAGATACGCAGTATTTT. Translating gives CASSQELSRSGTDTQYF.

The V call is TRBV6-1, the J call TRBJ1-1, with no clear D. Germline CDR1 MNHNS, CDR2 SASEGT. Trimming pared 5 bases from V and 1 base from J, leaving 14 bases between. The CDR3 is 15 residues long. CDR3 coding DNA: TGTGCCAGCAGTAATCCGGACGGGCGGAACACTGAAGCTTTCTTT. Its translation: CASSNPDGRNTEAFF.

The J gene is TRBJ1-5, the V gene TRBV9; D might be TRBD1 (6 bases). The CDR3 spans 15 residues. Germline-derived CDR1 and CDR2 are SGDLS and YYNGEE. The V end lost 1 base, the J end lost 4 bases, and 12 bases lay between the germline ends. The CDR3 nucleotides read TGTGCCAGCAGCGTATCCGGGACACAAAATCAGCCCCAGCATTTT. Translated, it gives CASSVSGTQNQPQHF. The full variable domain, completed using reference TRBV9 and TRBJ1-5, is DSGVTQTPKHLITATGQRVTLRCSPRSGDLSVYWYQQSLDQGLQFLIQYYNGEERAKGNILERFSAQQFPDLHSELNLSSLELGDSALYFCASSVSGTQNQPQHFGDGTRLSIL.

The chain joins TRBV19 to TRBJ1-4; D possibly corresponds to TRBD1 (5 bases). V lost 5 bases and J 6 bases, leaving 16 bases between the germline ends. Germline CDR1 LNHDA, CDR2 SQIVND (reference sequence). There are 15 residues in the CDR3. CDR3 sequence reads: CASSVTGRRDEKLFF. The CDR3 bases are TGTGCCAGTAGTGTAACGGGACGTCGTGATGAAAAACTGTTTTTT. Complete variable domain (other parts from reference TRBV19 and TRBJ1-4): DGGITQSPKYLFRKEGQNVTLSCEQNLNHDAMYWYRQDPGQGLRLIYYSQIVNDFQKGDIAEGYSVSREKKESFPLTVTSAQKNPTAFYLCASSVTGRRDEKLFFGSGTQLSVL.

The chain couples TRBV25-1 to TRBJ1-2; a weak D match, TRBD1 (5 bases). V gave up 6 bases and J gave up 5 bases, with 13 bases separating them. The CDR3 runs 13 residues. CDR1 and CDR2 (germline): MGHDK, SYGVNS. This CDR3 is CASSRDGGYGYTF. CDR3 bases: TGTGCCAGCAGCCGGGACGGCGGGTATGGCTACACCTTC.

This clone showed up just once. The genes are TRBV14 and TRBJ1-1, with D hard to call. Trimming left V 4 bases short and J 1 base short, with 7 bases between. CDR3 size: 13 residues. Germline CDR1 is SGHDN and CDR2 is FVKESK. In nucleotides, the CDR3 is TGTGCCAGCAGCCTTTCACAGAACACTGAAGCTTTCTTT. It specifies CASSLSQNTEAFF.

CDR3 in amino acids: CASSSGKSTDTQYF. The DNA for the CDR3 is TGCGCCAGCAGCTCCGGGAAAAGCACAGATACGCAGTATTTT. V and J are TRBV5-1 and TRBJ2-3, with D perhaps matching TRBD2 (5 bases). CDR1 is SGHRS, CDR2 YFSETQ, per germline. The CDR3 has 14 amino acids. The V gene lost 3 bases and the J gene lost 0 bases, with 8 bases spanning the gap. Based on the CDR3 plus reference TRBV5-1 and TRBJ2-3, the full variable domain is KAGVTQTPRYLIKTRGQQVTLSCSPISGHRSVSWYQQTPGQGLQFLFEYFSETQRNKGNFPGRFSGRQFSNSRSEMNVSTLELGDSALYLCASSSGKSTDTQYFGPGTRLTVL.

V is TRBV4-1 and J is TRBJ1-2; D remains unclear. The germline gives CDR1 MGHRA, CDR2 YSYEKL. This CDR3 is built from 15 residues. Trimming shortened V by 0 bases and J by 2 bases, and 10 bases separated the two germline ends. The CDR3 loop is CASSQEGIENYGYTF. In nucleotides, the CDR3 is TGCGCCAGCAGCCAAGAAGGGATCGAGAACTATGGCTACACCTTC.

V usage is TRBV5-1 and J usage is TRBJ1-1; D gene unclear. Trimming pared 2 bases from V and 1 base from J, leaving 9 bases between. This CDR3 spans 14 amino acids. Germline V gene lookup returns CDR1 SGHRS and CDR2 YFSETQ. Written as DNA, the CDR3 is TGCGCCAGCAGCTTTGGGGTGACGAACACTGAAGCTTTCTTT. Translating it yields CASSFGVTNTEAFF.

This clone was seen only a few times. The chain links TRBV5-6 to TRBJ2-7; the match to TRBD1 covers 8 bases. J lost 4 bases, V lost 4 bases, and 16 bases had no gene match. This CDR3 region has 17 residues. Germline V lookup: CDR1 SGHDT, CDR2 YYEEEE. DNA for the CDR3: TGTGCCAGCAGCCCATCCGGTCCAGGGGGCCCGCCTTACGAGCAGTACTTC. It yields the protein CASSPSGPGGPPYEQYF.

The chain recombines TRBV7-3 with TRBJ2-1, with D possibly called TRBD1 or TRBD2 (5 bases each). CDR3 length: 12 residues. Trimming stripped 3 bases from V and 9 bases from J, with 9 bases between. From germline, CDR1 is SGHTA and CDR2 FQGTGA. For the CDR3, the DNA is TGTGCCAGCAGCTTGGGGGTCGGTGAGCAGTTCTTC. It yields the protein CASSLGVGEQFF. Supplemented by reference TRBV7-3 and TRBJ2-1, the full variable domain reads GAGVSQTPSNKVTEKGKYVELRCDPISGHTALYWYRQSLGQGPEFLIYFQGTGAADDSGLPNDRFFAVRPEGSVSTLKIQRTERGDSAVYLCASSLGVGEQFFGPGTRLTVL.

The chain's CDR3 is CAIRTGKGTEAFF. CDR3 in DNA: TGTGCCATCAGGACAGGGAAAGGGACTGAAGCTTTCTTT. The chain links TRBV10-3 to TRBJ1-1; 7 bases are a match to TRBD1. V lost 6 bases, J lost 5 bases, and 6 bases stayed unmatched. Germline lookup yields CDR1 ENHRY and CDR2 SYGVKD. The CDR3 has 13 amino acids.

This chain joins TRBV28 and TRBJ1-1, with D tentatively TRBD1 (6 bases). Per germline, CDR1 MDHEN and CDR2 SYDVKM. Between the trimmed V and J ends, which lost 7 bases and 1 base, there was a span of 16 bases. This CDR3 has 15 residues. CDR3 amino acids: CASTGQHITNTEAFF. The CDR3 DNA follows: TGTGCCAGCACCGGACAGCACATTACGAACACTGAAGCTTTCTTT. Drawing the rest from reference TRBV28 and TRBJ1-1, the complete variable domain is DVKVTQSSRYLVKRTGEKVFLECVQDMDHENMFWYRQDPGLGLRLIYFSYDVKMKEKGDIPEGYSVSREKKERFSLILESASTNQTSMYLCASTGQHITNTEAFFGQGTRLTVV.

The rearrangement joins TRBV9 to TRBJ1-1, with D possibly TRBD1 on 5 matching bases. The germline V gene encodes CDR1 SGDLS and CDR2 YYNGEE. This CDR3 contains 13 residues. Trimming took off 0 bases at V and 6 bases at J, with 9 bases between the two ends. The CDR3 DNA reads TGTGCCAGCAGCGTAGGGGGAGGGGCTGAAGCTTTCTTT. Translation: CASSVGGGAEAFF.

This chain connects TRBV6-1 to TRBJ1-2, with 7 bases matching TRBD1. CDR1 and CDR2 from the germline V gene are MNHNS and SASEGT. The CDR3 length is 16 residues. The J segment lost 4 bases and the V segment lost 2 bases, leaving 10 bases of the junction unmatched. The CDR3 is CASSELGGQATYGYTF. DNA of the CDR3: TGTGCCAGCAGTGAATTGGGCGGACAGGCGACCTATGGCTACACCTTC.

V is TRBV28 and J is TRBJ2-7; 7 positions agree with TRBD2. The length of the CDR3 is 14 residues. V shed 6 bases, J shed 3 bases, and the junction held 8 bases outside the gene matches. Germline values: CDR1 MDHEN, CDR2 SYDVKM. The CDR3 reads CASRTGGKNYEQYF. The CDR3 DNA is TGTGCCAGCAGGACGGGGGGTAAGAACTACGAGCAGTACTTC.

The chain links TRBV2 to TRBJ2-7, with D perhaps TRBD1 (5 bases). Germline CDR1 and CDR2: SNHLY and FYNNEI. The V end was cut by 4 bases, the J end by 5 bases, with 9 bases between. This CDR3 is 12 amino acids long. The CDR3 sequence is CASSVQGHEQYF. The CDR3 coding sequence is TGTGCCAGCAGTGTGCAGGGCCACGAGCAGTACTTC.

J is TRBJ2-7 and V is TRBV4-2; 7 nucleotides agree with TRBD1. Germline V gives CDR1 LGHNA, CDR2 YNFKEQ. Germline trimming cut 1 base from V and 0 bases from J; bases unmatched to any gene: 3. The CDR3 has 15 residues. CDR3 sequence reads: CASSQARQGSYEQYF. CDR3 bases: TGTGCCAGCAGCCAAGCCCGACAGGGCTCCTACGAGCAGTACTTC.

The rearrangement uses TRBV11-1 and TRBJ2-7; 7 bases map to TRBD2. The germline V gene encodes CDR1 SGHAT and CDR2 FQDESV (reference sequence). The CDR3 covers 15 residues. V dropped 6 bases and J dropped 6; count of bases not matched to a gene: 14. Here the CDR3 reads CASRQTMEGGPEQYF. Here the CDR3 DNA reads TGTGCCAGCAGACAAACTATGGAGGGAGGGCCCGAGCAGTACTTC. The variable domain in full, completed from reference TRBV11-1 and TRBJ2-7, reads EAEVAQSPRYKITEKSQAVAFWCDPISGHATLYWYRQILGQGPELLVQFQDESVVDDSQLPKDRFSAERLKGVDSTLKIQPAELGDSAMYLCASRQTMEGGPEQYFGPGTRLTVT.

V and J are TRBV19 and TRBJ1-6, with TRBD1 identical over 7 bases. CDR1 and CDR2 from the germline V gene are LNHDA and SQIVND (reference sequence). V was clipped by 8 bases and J by 7 bases; unmatched bases: 11. This CDR3 comprises 15 residues. Here the CDR3 DNA reads TGTGCCAGTGGAAGATTACAGGGGCAAAATTCACCCCTCCACTTT. Translated: CASGRLQGQNSPLHF.

This clone was seen a single time. The genes are TRBV25-1 and TRBJ2-5, with D perhaps TRBD2 (5 bases). Germline CDR1 MGHDK, CDR2 SYGVNS. Deletions cut 5 bases from V and 7 bases from J, with 23 bases between. The CDR3 is 16 amino acids. In DNA form, the CDR3 reads TGTGCCAGCAGTACCCCGACGGCTAGCTCGGGCGGGACCCAGTACTTC. Its translation is CASSTPTASSGGTQYF.

Of note for this clone: The junction does not match germline at one end; this may be a read error. The chain carries TRBV7-2 and TRBJ1-5, with a possible D match to TRBD1 (6 bases). Germline CDR1 SGHTA, CDR2 FQGNSA. The CDR3 length is 14 residues. The CDR3 loop reads CASSLVGASQPQHF. The CDR3, as DNA: TGTGCCAGCAGCTTAGTGGGGGCGAGTCAGCCTCAGCATTTT. The full variable domain, its missing parts supplied by reference TRBV7-2 and TRBJ1-5, is GAGVSQSPSNKVTEKGKDVELRCDPISGHTALYWYRQSLGQGLEFLIYFQGNSAPDKSGLPSDRFSAERTGGSVSTLTIQRTQQEDSAVYLCASSLVGASQPQHFGDGTRLSIL.

The chain is built from TRBV6-6 and TRBJ1-3; D is unclear. Germline V CDR1 and CDR2: MNHNY, SVGAGI (reference sequence). This CDR3 is 16 amino acids long. Trimming shortened V by 5 bases and J by 0 bases, and 14 bases separated the two germline ends. CDR3 in amino acids: CASSPLDGDSGNTIYF. Written as DNA, the CDR3 is TGTGCCAGCAGTCCCTTGGACGGAGACTCTGGAAACACCATATATTTT.

The chain is built from TRBV6-6 and TRBJ2-6; no clear D. The V gene lost 7 bases and the J gene lost 0 bases, with 10 bases spanning the gap. The CDR3 totals 15 residues. Germline V gene data show CDR1 as MNHNY and CDR2 as SVGAGI (reference sequence). The DNA of the CDR3 is TGTGCCAGCAATTTCGGCGGCTCTGGGGCCAACGTCCTGACTTTC. Its translation: CASNFGGSGANVLTF.

The chain joins TRBV7-9 to TRBJ2-2; the D is unclear. V lost 5 bases and J lost 6, with 16 bases in between. Germline loops: CDR1 SEHNR, CDR2 FQNEAQ (reference sequence). The length of the CDR3 is 15 residues. The CDR3 reads CASSTQRQISGELFF. The CDR3 DNA follows: TGTGCCAGCAGCACTCAGCGACAAATTTCCGGGGAGCTGTTTTTT.

The gene calls are TRBV27 and TRBJ2-7; TRBD1 is a possible D gene (7 bases). Between the trimmed V and J ends, which lost 0 bases and 7 bases, there was a span of 22 bases. The CDR3 is 17 residues long. Germline CDR1 MNHEY, CDR2 SMNVEV (reference sequence). The CDR3 sequence: CASSLSVNPRGAREQYF. The CDR3 DNA is TGTGCCAGCAGTTTATCGGTTAACCCCAGGGGGGCGCGGGAGCAGTACTTC.

This clone appeared once. V and J are TRBV14 and TRBJ2-7; D gene uncertain. Germline values: CDR1 SGHDN, CDR2 FVKESK. Trimming removed 2 bases at V and 2 bases at J, with 7 bases between. The CDR3 runs 13 residues. CDR3 sequence: CASSQRLTYEQYF. The CDR3 DNA reads as TGTGCCAGCAGCCAAAGACTTACCTACGAGCAGTACTTC.

The chain uses TRBV10-2 and TRBJ2-7, with a possible D match to TRBD1 (6 bases). The germline V gene has CDR1 WSHSY and CDR2 SAAADI. The V end lost 7 bases, the J end lost 2 bases, and 9 bases lay between the germline ends. The length of the CDR3 is 12 residues. CDR3 sequence: CASTGQPYEQYF. CDR3 coding DNA: TGCGCCAGCACCGGACAGCCCTACGAGCAGTACTTC.

This sequence joins TRBV12-5 and TRBJ1-3; maybe TRBD1 (6 bases). This CDR3 spans 17 amino acids. Trimming took off 2 bases at V and 4 bases at J, with 18 bases between the two ends. Germline-derived CDR1 and CDR2 are LGHNT and FRNRAP. CDR3: CASGLKIRGALGNTIYF. The DNA of the CDR3 is TGTGCTAGTGGTTTGAAGATACGGGGGGCCCTGGGAAACACCATATATTTT. The full variable domain, completed using reference TRBV12-5 and TRBJ1-3, is DARVTQTPRHKVTEMGQEVTMRCQPILGHNTVFWYRQTMMQGLELLAYFRNRAPLDDSGMPKDRFSAEMPDATLATLKIQPSEPRDSAVYFCASGLKIRGALGNTIYFGEGSWLTVV.

This rearrangement joins TRBV4-1 to TRBJ2-7; no clear D gene. V lost 1 base to trimming and J lost 3 bases, with 13 bases between them. This CDR3 spans 15 amino acids. The germline V gene encodes CDR1 MGHRA and CDR2 YSYEKL. The CDR3 loop reads CASSQATPINYEQYF. The CDR3 DNA reads TGCGCCAGCAGCCAAGCCACCCCGATTAACTACGAGCAGTACTTC.